The source of this T cell receptor (beta chain) is a study of beta chain features in type 1 diabetes. General study points: Moderately but significantly shorter TCRB CDR3s were found in Type 1 diabetes patients in all four CD4+ subsets.

This clone has more than one count but fewer than ten. Antigen: not known. The sample has other DNA sequences that encode this CDR3 too. This CDR3 comprises 14 residues. Germline CDR1 SGHTA, CDR2 FQGNSA. Trimming cost V 1 base and J 1 base, with 5 bases left between them. Reverse transcription of all isolated RNA meant that expressed TCRB transcripts were sequenced. Method: immunoSEQ multiplex PCR; TCRdb's copy keeps in-frame clones and lacks some. The sample includes 200,000 to 300,000 clones, roughly 10% of them seen just once. This receptor was obtained from a young man with type 1 diabetes. This chain connects TRBV7-2 to TRBJ2-1; D call uncertain. Sequencing was performed on naive CD4+ T cells from blood. CDR3 DNA: TGTGCCAGCAGCTTAGTCTCTTCCTACAATGAGCAGTTCTTC. It specifies CASSLVSSYNEQFF.